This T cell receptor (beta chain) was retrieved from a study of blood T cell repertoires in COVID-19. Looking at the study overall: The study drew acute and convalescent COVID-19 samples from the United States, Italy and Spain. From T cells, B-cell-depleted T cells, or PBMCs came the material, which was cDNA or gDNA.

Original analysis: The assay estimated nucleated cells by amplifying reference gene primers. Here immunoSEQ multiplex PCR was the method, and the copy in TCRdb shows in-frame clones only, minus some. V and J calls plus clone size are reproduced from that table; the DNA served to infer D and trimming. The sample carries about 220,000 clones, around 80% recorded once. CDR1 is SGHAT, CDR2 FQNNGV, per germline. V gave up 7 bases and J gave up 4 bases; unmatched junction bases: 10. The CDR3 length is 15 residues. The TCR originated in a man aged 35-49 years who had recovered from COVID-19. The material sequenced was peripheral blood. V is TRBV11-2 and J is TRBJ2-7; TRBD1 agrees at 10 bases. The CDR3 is CASTLSGTGVYEQYF. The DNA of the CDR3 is TGTGCCAGCACCCTCTCCGGGACAGGGGTGTACGAGCAGTACTTC.